This is a list of T cell receptor beta chains from one sample in a study of T cells in Graves' hyperthyroidism and ophthalmopathy. From the multiplex PCR reads, TCRdb called clonotypes with MiXCR, one entry per CDR3 protein. The sample carries roughly 500,000 distinct CDR3 sequences, 46% recorded once. Sequencing was performed on peripheral blood or thyroid tissue (not recorded which). These receptor sequences come from an adult woman with Graves' disease, either hyperthyroidism or ophthalmopathy (not recorded which). The CDR3 runs from the conserved cysteine through the conserved F or W. A D gene is named only where the DNA matches it firmly. A row's size may be missing; if present it is once, few, many or a size class.

CDR3: CASRGLAGGDRETQYF
DNA: TGTGCCAGCCGGGGACTAGCGGGGGGAGATCGGGAGACCCAGTACTTC
D: TRBD2
size: NA
J: TRBJ2-5
V: TRBV2

CDR3: CASSYYPGAYEQYF
DNA: TGTGCCAGCAGTTACTATCCAGGGGCCTACGAGCAGTACTTC
D: NA
size: NA
J: TRBJ2-7
V: TRBV6-2/TRBV6-3

CDR3: CASSLSGRKTQYF
DNA: TGTGCCAGCAGTTTATCAGGTCGGAAGACCCAGTACTTC
D: NA
size: NA
J: TRBJ2-5
V: TRBV28

CDR3: CSVVPADLQGAFSGNTIYF
DNA: TGCAGCGTTGTCCCAGCGGACTTACAGGGGGCCTTCTCTGGAAACACCATATATTTT
D: TRBD1
size: NA
J: TRBJ1-3
V: TRBV29-1

CDR3: CASSESRGQPQHF
DNA: TGTGCCAGCAGTGAGTCTCGGGGCCAGCCCCAGCATTTT
D: NA
size: many
J: TRBJ1-5
V: TRBV2

CDR3: CATGSRQGTGEQFF
DNA: TGTGCCACCGGCTCGAGACAGGGTACGGGCGAGCAGTTTTTT
D: TRBD1
size: NA
J: TRBJ2-2
V: TRBV24-1

CDR3: CASSIPRYTGELFF
DNA: TGTGCCAGTAGTATCCCCCGGTACACCGGGGAGCTGTTTTTT
D: NA
size: few
J: TRBJ2-2
V: TRBV19

CDR3: CASSLGRGPRGAQHF
DNA: TGTGCCAGTAGTCTTGGCAGGGGGCCCCGTGGAGCCCAGCATTTT
D: TRBD1
size: NA
J: TRBJ1-5
V: TRBV19

CDR3: CASSSFVGQGHYEQYF
DNA: TGTGCCAGCAGTTCTTTCGTTGGACAGGGTCACTACGAGCAGTACTTC
D: TRBD1
size: NA
J: TRBJ2-7
V: TRBV10-2

CDR3: CASSLRGQAFF
DNA: TGTGCCAGCAGCTTACGGGGGCAAGCTTTCTTT
D: NA
size: NA
J: TRBJ1-1
V: TRBV7-9

CDR3: CASFRGGTFNEKLFF
DNA: TGTGCCAGCTTCCGAGGGGGGACCTTTAATGAAAAACTGTTTTTT
D: NA
size: many
J: TRBJ1-4
V: TRBV12-3/TRBV12-4

CDR3: CATSRSDPRGEKLFF
DNA: TGTGCCACCAGCAGATCGGACCCGCGGGGCGAAAAACTGTTTTTT
D: NA
size: few
J: TRBJ1-4
V: TRBV15

CDR3: CATGGPTNTGELFF
DNA: TGTGCCACCGGGGGTCCGACGAACACCGGGGAGCTGTTTTTT
D: NA
size: many
J: TRBJ2-2
V: TRBV14